This T cell receptor beta chain was identified during a study of T cells in Graves' hyperthyroidism and ophthalmopathy (dated 2019 in TCRdb). About the full investigation: Peripheral blood samples were taken at the time of initial diagnosis, prior to any treatment. To identify distinguishing TCR V-J signatures, a discovery cohort of around 100 patients was used, comprising 43 with Graves' ophthalmopathy and some 60 with stable Graves' hyperthyroidism. An independent validation cohort of fewer than 20 hyperthyroidism patients and approximately 15 patients who later progressed to ophthalmopathy tested prospective prediction of ophthalmopathy. For training and testing, the 100 or so patients in the discovery cohort were randomly divided in a 7:3 ratio. The study also compared thyroid tissue and blood T-cell repertoires from five or six Graves' hyperthyroidism patients. Once sampling was done, hyperthyroidism patients were given methimazole at a starting dose of 30 mg daily, whereas ophthalmopathy patients were given high-dose intravenous methylprednisolone. TCR Vbeta CDR3 sequencing of some 140 peripheral blood samples (over 40 ophthalmopathy, about 75 hyperthyroidism and some 17 progressor patients) is reported in the paper.

Ophthalmopathy patients had moderately to severely active disease, Clinical Activity Score of at least 3, NOSPECS grade of at least 4, and duration under 3 months. The study excluded patients with uncontrolled infections, other autoimmune diseases, pregnancy or lactation. Clinical symptoms, serum thyroxine and TRAb, thyroid ultrasound, and orbital computed tomography formed the basis for the diagnoses. PBMCs were isolated from 7.5 to 10 ml of fresh peripheral blood by Ficoll-Paque density gradient centrifugation. Total RNA was extracted using Trizol reagent, and RNA quality was assessed on an Agilent 2100 Bioanalyzer. For this clonotype: Its antigen is currently not known. No base qualities exist here, and no much larger clone lies one base off it.

The germline V gene encodes CDR1 MGHDK and CDR2 SYGVNS. The CDR3, cysteine through phenylalanine, is 20 amino acids long. The retained sequence is limited to the CDR3, 60 bases, with the frame set at the first base. The germline V and J ends show losses of 2 bases and 1 base respectively, and no gene match explains 17 bases of the junction. The TCR beta CDR3 regions were amplified from the RNA transcripts. The first round of RT-PCR for the TCR CDR3 was performed with the HTBI primer set and the Qiagen OneStep RT-PCR kit. Libraries were constructed in a second round of multiplex PCR, after which size selection and purification were carried out. Libraries were sequenced paired-end with 100 bp reads on an Illumina HiSeq2000. In the source study's methods: SOAPnuke was used to process the raw data, throwing out any read that contained adapters or uncalled bases, had a mean Phred below 15, or lacked an exact constant-primer or identifier match. High-quality paired reads were merged using COPE v1.2.5, and each unique nucleotide sequence was defined as a clonotype. MiTCR v1.1 was used to align the clonotypes against IMGT TRBV, TRBD and TRBJ reference segments. The analysis was restricted to V-J combinations with a frequency above 0.0001, which together covered 99.2% of the repertoires. A TCS score was defined as the ratio of F50 (clonal expansion) to E x V (chaos), with BLOSUM62-based TCRdist applied between CDR3 peptides within each V-J. Welch's t-statistics and random forest reduced several hundred V-J features to fewer than 15, which were used in a naive Bayes classifier (R e1071). The public reads were quality trimmed at Q25 with fastp and then assembled into clones with MiXCR by TCRdb, keeping productive beta chains. Records with the same CDR3 protein are collapsed into one entry carrying the most frequent genes and DNA. TCRdb, rather than the study authors, made the V and J calls. The sample yields about 380,000 distinct CDR3 sequences; under 20% were counted once. The top ten clonotypes cover 35% to 45% of the sample.

Overall results and qualifications from the work: In validation, the model predicted progression to ophthalmopathy with approximately 70% sensitivity and around 72% specificity, a median of 6.5 months before onset. Ophthalmopathy was separated from stable hyperthyroidism by a 13 V-J signature model, with around 90% sensitivity and about 81% specificity obtained in cross-validation and 80%/75% obtained in testing. No statistical method was used to fix the sample size in advance, and group allocation was not hidden from the investigators. Most expanded thyroid clonotypes (frequency above 0.001) were also detected in blood, a finding suggesting that blood repertoires may reflect thyroid immune responses.

This clonotype was obtained from a man between 18 and 29 years old with Graves' ophthalmopathy. The source material was blood. The rearranged chain carries TRBV25-1 and TRBJ2-3; 8 bases in the junction line up with TRBD1. The nucleotide sequence reads TGTGCCAGCAGTGAAAGGTGGCAGGGGGCACGGTTATTGGGCACAGATACGCAGTATTTT. The resulting protein is CASSERWQGARLLGTDTQYF.